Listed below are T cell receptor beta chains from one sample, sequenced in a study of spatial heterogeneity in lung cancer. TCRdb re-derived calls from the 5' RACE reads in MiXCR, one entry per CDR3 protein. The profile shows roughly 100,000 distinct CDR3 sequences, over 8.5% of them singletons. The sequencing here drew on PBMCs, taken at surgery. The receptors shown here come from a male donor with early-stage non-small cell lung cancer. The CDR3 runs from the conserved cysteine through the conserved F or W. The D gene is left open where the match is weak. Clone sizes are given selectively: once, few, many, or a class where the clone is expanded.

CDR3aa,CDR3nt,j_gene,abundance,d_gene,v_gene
CASSQDSKNTEAFF,TGTGCCAGCAGCCAGGACAGCAAGAACACTGAAGCTTTCTTT,TRBJ1-1,few,NA,TRBV4-2
CSVVGLAGSEEYEQYF,TGCAGCGTCGTGGGACTAGCGGGGAGTGAGGAATACGAGCAGTACTTC,TRBJ2-7,many,TRBD2,TRBV29-1
CSANQLNTEAFF,TGCAGTGCAAACCAGTTGAACACTGAAGCTTTCTTT,TRBJ1-1,many,NA,TRBV20-1
CASSREQFTNQPQHF,TGTGCCAGCAGTAGAGAACAGTTTACGAATCAGCCCCAGCATTTT,TRBJ1-5,NA,NA,TRBV28
CASSPGQGVSAFF,TGTGCCAGCAGCCCGGGACAGGGAGTGTCAGCTTTCTTT,TRBJ1-1,NA,TRBD1,TRBV7-2
CATKTGGAVDTEAFF,TGTGCCACCAAGACCGGGGGCGCCGTTGACACTGAAGCTTTCTTT,TRBJ1-1,NA,NA,TRBV27
CASSPEAGADTQYF,TGTGCCAGCTCACCGGAAGCGGGGGCAGATACGCAGTATTTT,TRBJ2-3,many,TRBD2,TRBV18
CASSYFLGSSYNSPLHF,TGTGCCAGCAGTTACTTTTTGGGGAGCTCCTATAATTCACCCCTCCACTTT,TRBJ1-6,many,NA,TRBV6-5
CASSLQVSTGQETQYF,TGTGCCAGCAGCCTTCAGGTCAGCACAGGACAAGAGACCCAGTACTTC,TRBJ2-5,few,NA,TRBV7-9
CASSEREGSNQPQHF,TGTGCCAGCAGTGAACGGGAAGGAAGCAATCAGCCCCAGCATTTT,TRBJ1-5,few,NA,TRBV6-1
CASSRGQASNTGELFF,TGTGCCAGCTCACGGGGACAGGCATCGAACACCGGGGAGCTGTTTTTT,TRBJ2-2,many,TRBD1,TRBV18
CASSGSTPYNEQFF,TGTGCCAGCAGCGGGTCTACACCCTACAATGAGCAGTTCTTC,TRBJ2-1,medium-sized,NA,TRBV28
CASSLGTSQPQHF,TGTGCCAGCAGCCTTGGTACCTCTCAGCCCCAGCATTTT,TRBJ1-5,many,NA,TRBV5-5
CACSGTGDYGYTF,TGTGCCTGTTCCGGGACAGGGGACTATGGCTACACCTTC,TRBJ1-2,NA,TRBD1,TRBV30
CASSEGTSGFKAQYF,TGTGCCAGCAGCGAGGGTACTAGCGGCTTCAAGGCCCAGTACTTC,TRBJ2-5,NA,TRBD2,TRBV9
CASSQDGLSTDTQYF,TGTGCCAGCAGCCAAGACGGTCTTTCCACAGATACGCAGTATTTT,TRBJ2-3,many,NA,TRBV4-2
CSVQREGRGDEQFF,TGCAGCGTACAGCGGGAGGGCCGGGGAGATGAGCAGTTCTTC,TRBJ2-1,few,TRBD2,TRBV29-1
CASSLLGLSEAFF,TGTGCCAGCAGTTTACTGGGTCTGTCTGAAGCTTTCTTT,TRBJ1-1,NA,NA,TRBV12-3/TRBV12-4
CASSFTGQGQYF,TGTGCCAGCAGCTTCACGGGACAGGGCCAGTACTTC,TRBJ2-7,NA,TRBD1,TRBV7-8
CASSPTVANEKLFF,TGTGCCAGCTCACCGACAGTGGCAAATGAAAAACTGTTTTTT,TRBJ1-4,many,NA,TRBV18
CASSRGTLGTGELFF,TGTGCCAGCAGCCGCGGGACCCTAGGTACCGGGGAGCTGTTTTTT,TRBJ2-2,many,NA,TRBV9
CASSLRTGLETQYF,TGTGCCAGCAGCCTCAGGACAGGGTTGGAGACCCAGTACTTC,TRBJ2-5,many,TRBD1,TRBV7-2
CATPTGESSGNTIYF,TGTGCCACCCCTACAGGGGAAAGCTCTGGAAACACCATATATTTT,TRBJ1-3,few,TRBD1,TRBV9
CASSLSWGGEQYF,TGCGCCAGCAGCTTATCCTGGGGGGGAGAGCAGTACTTC,TRBJ2-7,NA,TRBD2,TRBV5-1
CASSQVKTEAFF,TGTGCCAGCAGCCAAGTTAAAACTGAAGCTTTCTTT,TRBJ1-1,NA,NA,TRBV3-1
CASSLGDRHEAFF,TGTGCCAGCAGTTTAGGGGACAGACATGAAGCTTTCTTT,TRBJ1-1,many,TRBD1,TRBV28
CASRTGGNQPQHF,TGTGCCAGTAGAACAGGGGGAAATCAGCCCCAGCATTTT,TRBJ1-5,few,TRBD1,TRBV19
CASSGTGRYGYTF,TGTGCCAGCAGCGGGACAGGCCGCTATGGCTACACCTTC,TRBJ1-2,many,TRBD1,TRBV6-2/TRBV6-3
CASSPTGRATQPQHF,TGTGCCAGTAGTCCGACGGGCAGGGCGACTCAGCCCCAGCATTTT,TRBJ1-5,many,NA,TRBV19
CSVWGGTSISTDTQYF,TGCAGCGTTTGGGGAGGGACTAGCATAAGCACAGATACGCAGTATTTT,TRBJ2-3,medium-sized,TRBD2,TRBV29-1
CASSSTGILLTNYGYTF,TGCGCCAGCAGCTCAACAGGGATCCTGTTAACTAACTATGGCTACACCTTC,TRBJ1-2,medium-sized,NA,TRBV5-1
CASSLGARLADTQYF,TGTGCCAGCAGCTTAGGGGCCCGACTGGCAGATACGCAGTATTTT,TRBJ2-3,NA,NA,TRBV7-9
CSVEAGGTDTQYF,TGCAGCGTTGAGGCAGGCGGCACAGATACGCAGTATTTT,TRBJ2-3,few,NA,TRBV29-1
CASSPAGRMGYGYTF,TGTGCCAGCAGCCCCGCGGGGCGGATGGGTTATGGCTACACCTTC,TRBJ1-2,NA,NA,TRBV6-5
CASSAGGRGTGELFF,TGTGCCAGCAGTGCAGGCGGGAGAGGGACCGGGGAGCTGTTTTTT,TRBJ2-2,few,TRBD2,TRBV6-1
CSVEDRGEAYEQYF,TGCAGCGTTGAAGACAGGGGCGAAGCCTACGAGCAGTACTTC,TRBJ2-7,few,NA,TRBV29-1
CSALRDVNEKLFF,TGCAGTGCCCTCAGGGACGTGAACGAAAAACTGTTTTTT,TRBJ1-4,many,NA,TRBV20-1
CASSVGESGRDLTDTQYF,TGTGCCAGCAGCGTAGGGGAGAGCGGGAGGGACCTCACAGATACGCAGTATTTT,TRBJ2-3,few,TRBD2,TRBV9
CASSLRGVGNSPLHF,TGTGCCAGCAGTTTAAGAGGGGTTGGGAATTCACCCCTCCACTTT,TRBJ1-6,many,NA,TRBV27
CASSRPGQGATEAFF,TGTGCCAGCAGCCGTCCGGGGCAGGGCGCCACTGAAGCTTTCTTT,TRBJ1-1,NA,NA,TRBV11-2
CASSSWTSGSTDTQYF,TGTGCCAGCAGCTCCTGGACTAGCGGGAGCACAGATACGCAGTATTTT,TRBJ2-3,NA,TRBD2,TRBV5-4
CASTSGLIETQYF,TGTGCCAGCACCTCAGGGTTAATCGAGACCCAGTACTTC,TRBJ2-5,few,NA,TRBV6-1
CAISKGTSGTTDTQYF,TGTGCCATCAGTAAGGGGACTAGCGGGACCACAGATACGCAGTATTTT,TRBJ2-3,NA,TRBD2,TRBV10-3